The 23 T cell receptor beta chains in this list originate from one sample, sequenced in a study of identical twins. TCRdb analysed the 5' RACE reads with MiXCR anew, one entry per CDR3 protein. This table has hundreds of thousands of distinct CDR3 sequences, 15% to 20% appearing once. These data were likewise used in another study, on T cells expressing NK-cell markers.

Sequencing used PBMCs. The source of these receptors is a woman younger than 30 in good health.

This clonotype was counted between two and nine times. The rearrangement links TRBV27 to TRBJ2-1; 8 bases align to TRBD2. CDR1 MNHEY and CDR2 SMNVEV come from the germline V gene (reference sequence). V dropped 1 base and J dropped 8; count of bases not matched to a gene: 10. The CDR3 is made up of 16 amino acids. This CDR3 reads CASSLLAGAAGDEQFF. In DNA form, the CDR3 reads TGTGCCAGCAGTTTATTGGCCGGGGCAGCGGGAGATGAGCAGTTCTTC.

This clonotype was counted between two and nine times. J is TRBJ1-5 and V is TRBV12-3 or TRBV12-4; unclear D gene. Deletions cut 5 bases from V and 6 bases from J, with 8 bases between. This CDR3 contains 12 residues. CDR3 nucleotides: TGTGCCAGCAGTGGTGGTCCTCAGCCCCAGCATTTT. Translated, it gives CASSGGPQPQHF.

This clonotype was observed many times. The chain employs TRBV12-3 or TRBV12-4 and TRBJ1-1; D perhaps matches TRBD1 (5 bases). There are 11 residues in the CDR3. Trimming left V 4 bases short and J 8 bases short, with 8 bases between. Here the CDR3 DNA reads TGTGCCAGCAGTTGGACAATCGAAGCTTTCTTT. This codes for CASSWTIEAFF.

This clonotype was counted only a few times. The chain employs TRBV9 and TRBJ2-2; maybe TRBD1 (5 bases). The CDR3 is 15 amino acids. Germline-derived CDR1 and CDR2 are SGDLS and YYNGEE. The V gene lost 0 bases and the J gene lost 1 base, with 7 bases spanning the gap. CDR3 in DNA: TGTGCCAGCAGCGTAGGTCAGGGGAACACCGGGGAGCTGTTTTTT. Translated: CASSVGQGNTGELFF.

This clonotype was found many times. The CDR3, as DNA: TGCGCCAGCAGTGATAAAATGCGGGACAGGGACGAGGACACTGAAGCTTTCTTT. This encodes CASSDKMRDRDEDTEAFF. The chain couples TRBV10-1 to TRBJ1-1; 9 nucleotides align to TRBD1. V lost 3 bases to trimming and J lost 3 bases; unmatched junction nucleotides: 14. The CDR3 length is 18 residues. The germline CDR1 and CDR2 sequences are WNHNN and SYGVQD (reference sequence).

This clonotype was seen a few times. In DNA form, the CDR3 reads TGTGCCAGCTCACCAGCCGGACAGGGCTCCTACGAGCAGTACTTC. Translating it yields CASSPAGQGSYEQYF. The rearrangement uses TRBV18 and TRBJ2-7; 8 positions agree with TRBD1. Germline V gene sequence: CDR1 KGHSH, CDR2 LQKENI. V lost 2 bases to trimming and J lost 0 bases; unmatched junction nucleotides: 3. The CDR3 is 15 residues long.

This clonotype occurred a few times. This chain uses TRBV15 with TRBJ2-5; the D gene could be TRBD1 or TRBD2 (6 bases each). This CDR3 contains 14 residues. V was cut by 0 bases and J by 4 bases, with 9 bases left in between. Looked up from germline, CDR1 is LNHNV and CDR2 is YYDKDF (reference sequence). Written as DNA, the CDR3 is TGTGCCACCAGCAGAGATCGGGGGCGAGAGACCCAGTACTTC. Its translation is CATSRDRGRETQYF.

A few counts support this clonotype. This chain uses TRBV4-3 with TRBJ2-3, with D unclear. The CDR3 sequence is 20 residues long. V lost 0 bases, J lost 5 bases, and 27 bases lay in between. Germline V gene data show CDR1 as LGHNA and CDR2 as YSLEER. The CDR3 region is CASSQDWGFGVTPSKDTQYF. For the CDR3, the DNA is TGCGCCAGCAGCCAAGATTGGGGATTTGGGGTCACGCCTTCCAAAGATACGCAGTATTTT.

This clonotype was picked up a small number of times. This chain connects TRBV30 to TRBJ2-7; 7 bases agree with TRBD1. With 0 bases clipped from V and 0 bases from J, the junction kept 2 bases outside the gene matches. This CDR3 comprises 14 residues. Germline values: CDR1 GTSNPN, CDR2 SVGIG (reference sequence). The CDR3 DNA sequence: TGTGCCTGGAGTGTCTGGGACAGCTCCTACGAGCAGTACTTC. It encodes CAWSVWDSSYEQYF.

There are a few counts of this clonotype. The chain combines TRBV6-6 with TRBJ2-5; D possibly corresponds to TRBD1 (6 bases). The CDR3 spans 10 residues. Per the germline V gene, CDR1 is MNHNY and CDR2 is SVGAGI (reference sequence). DNA for the CDR3: TGTGTATCAGGGGCAGAGACCCAGTACTTC. Amino acids: CVSGAETQYF.

This clonotype appeared a few times. V gene TRBV5-1 combines with J gene TRBJ2-3; D is unclear. V gave up 2 bases and J gave up 5 bases, with 6 bases separating them. CDR1 SGHRS and CDR2 YFSETQ come from the germline V gene. The CDR3 runs to 12 residues. This CDR3 is CASSLNEDTQYF. The CDR3 DNA follows: TGCGCCAGCAGCTTAAATGAAGATACGCAGTATTTT.

This clonotype was detected a few times. The CDR3 DNA reads as TGTGCCAGCAGCCGTAATGGCCCCTACGAGCAGTACTTC. This sequence encodes CASSRNGPYEQYF. The rearrangement joins TRBV6-2 or TRBV6-3 to TRBJ2-7, with no clear D. Trimming left V 6 bases short and J 2 bases short, with 11 bases between. The CDR3 has 13 amino acids. Germline values: CDR1 MNHEY, CDR2 SVGEGT.

The count of this clonotype is one. This sequence joins TRBV18 and TRBJ1-5, with a possible D match to TRBD1 (6 bases). This CDR3 has 13 amino acids. Between the trimmed V and J ends, which lost 8 bases and 3 bases, there was a span of 11 bases. The germline gives CDR1 KGHSH, CDR2 LQKENI. In DNA form, the CDR3 reads TGTGCCAGCCTAGGACAGTTCAATCAGCCCCAGCATTTT. The encoded protein is CASLGQFNQPQHF.

This chain connects TRBV12-3 or TRBV12-4 to TRBJ2-5, with 8 bases fitting TRBD1. The junction had 16 bases not matched to a gene; V was cut back by 5 bases and J by 5 bases. This CDR3 is built from 17 residues. The CDR3 bases are TGTGCCAGCAGTAGCCCCGGTATCAGGGGGCTACGGGAGACCCAGTACTTC. It encodes CASSSPGIRGLRETQYF.

The J gene is TRBJ2-7, the V gene TRBV5-1; tentatively, D is TRBD2 (5 bases). CDR1 and CDR2 from the germline V gene are SGHRS and YFSETQ. The CDR3 spans 12 residues. The ends were cut back, 1 base at V and 7 bases at J, with 9 bases in the middle. CDR3 amino acids: CASSLRGGEQYF. DNA of the CDR3: TGCGCCAGCAGCTTGAGAGGAGGAGAGCAGTACTTC.

This clonotype was observed a handful of times. The gene calls are TRBV7-8 and TRBJ2-7; unclear D gene. CDR3 length equals 15 residues. V dropped 7 bases and J dropped 0 bases, with 16 bases sitting between them. Germline V gene lookup returns CDR1 SGHVS and CDR2 FQNEAQ. The CDR3 nucleotides are TGTGCCAGCACAGCTAATACAGTCAGCTCCTACGAGCAGTACTTC. Residues: CASTANTVSSYEQYF.

This sequence joins TRBV10-3 and TRBJ2-2; 7 positions match TRBD1. The CDR3 is 14 residues long. The germline gives CDR1 ENHRY, CDR2 SYGVKD. V dropped 7 bases and J dropped 4; count of bases not matched to a gene: 6. CDR3 bases: TGTGCCATCAATGAAGACAGGGTCACCGGGGAGCTGTTTTTT. Its translation: CAINEDRVTGELFF.

This clonotype was recorded a few times. This chain connects TRBV3-1 to TRBJ2-7; D is possibly TRBD1 (6 bases). Looked up from germline, CDR1 is LGHDT and CDR2 is YNNKEL (reference sequence). The CDR3 runs 15 residues. V lost 1 base to trimming and J lost 4 bases, with 14 bases between them. CDR3 coding DNA: TGTGCCAGCAGCCAAGGTTCCGGACAGCGTTACGAGCAGTACTTC. Translated, it gives CASSQGSGQRYEQYF.

The rearrangement uses TRBV7-9 and TRBJ2-3; 8 bases line up with TRBD1. Losses at the gene ends were 6 bases for V and 5 bases for J; bases not matched to a gene: 16. Per germline, CDR1 SEHNR and CDR2 FQNEAQ (reference sequence). This CDR3 contains 17 residues. The CDR3: CASSLSGTGSGGDTQYF. CDR3 DNA: TGTGCCAGCAGTTTATCCGGGACAGGTAGTGGCGGAGATACGCAGTATTTT.

This clonotype was counted only a few times. This sequence joins TRBV6-6 and TRBJ1-5; possibly TRBD1 for D (5 bases). V gave up 2 bases and J gave up 4 bases, with 9 bases separating them. CDR1 is MNHNY, CDR2 SVGAGI, per germline (reference sequence). This CDR3 contains 14 residues. CDR3 sequence: CASSYVTVNQPQHF. The CDR3 bases are TGTGCCAGCAGTTACGTGACAGTTAATCAGCCCCAGCATTTT.

This clonotype was recorded many times. The rearrangement links TRBV12-3 or TRBV12-4 to TRBJ2-7, with unresolved D. The CDR3 is made up of 12 amino acids. The V end lost 7 bases, the J end lost 5 bases, and 12 bases lay between the germline ends. Written as DNA, the CDR3 is TGTGCCAGCAACCTACCCGCCAACGAGCAGTACTTC. It is translated as CASNLPANEQYF.

J is TRBJ1-2 and V is TRBV12-3 or TRBV12-4; D gene uncertain. The CDR3 covers 16 residues. Trimming pared 5 bases from V and 8 bases from J, leaving 24 bases between. The chain's CDR3 is CASSRTLSSNRQGYTF. CDR3 bases: TGTGCCAGCAGTCGCACGTTAAGCTCTAATCGTCAGGGCTACACCTTC.

There are a few counts of this clonotype. This sequence joins TRBV20-1 and TRBJ2-7; a weak D match, TRBD2 (5 bases). Trimming left V 0 bases short and J 0 bases short, with 12 bases between. This CDR3 has 15 residues. Per germline, CDR1 DFQATT and CDR2 SNEGSKA (reference sequence). The CDR3 DNA follows: TGCAGTGCTAGAGATCCGAGCGGTGGCTCCTACGAGCAGTACTTC. Encoded protein: CSARDPSGGSYEQYF.